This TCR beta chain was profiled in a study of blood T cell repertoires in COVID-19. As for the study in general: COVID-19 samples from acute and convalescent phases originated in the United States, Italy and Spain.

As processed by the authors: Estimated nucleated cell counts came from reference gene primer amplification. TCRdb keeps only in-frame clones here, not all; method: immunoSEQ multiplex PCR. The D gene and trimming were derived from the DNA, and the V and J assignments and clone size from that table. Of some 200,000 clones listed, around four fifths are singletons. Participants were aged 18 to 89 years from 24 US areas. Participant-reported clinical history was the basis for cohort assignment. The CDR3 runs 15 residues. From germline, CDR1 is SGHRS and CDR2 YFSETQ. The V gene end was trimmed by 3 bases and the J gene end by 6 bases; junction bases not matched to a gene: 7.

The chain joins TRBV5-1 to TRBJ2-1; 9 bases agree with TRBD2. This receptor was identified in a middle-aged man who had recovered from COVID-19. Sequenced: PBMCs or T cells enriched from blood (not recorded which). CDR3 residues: CASSSIAGAPNEQFF. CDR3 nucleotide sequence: TGCGCCAGCAGCTCCATAGCGGGAGCGCCCAATGAGCAGTTCTTC.